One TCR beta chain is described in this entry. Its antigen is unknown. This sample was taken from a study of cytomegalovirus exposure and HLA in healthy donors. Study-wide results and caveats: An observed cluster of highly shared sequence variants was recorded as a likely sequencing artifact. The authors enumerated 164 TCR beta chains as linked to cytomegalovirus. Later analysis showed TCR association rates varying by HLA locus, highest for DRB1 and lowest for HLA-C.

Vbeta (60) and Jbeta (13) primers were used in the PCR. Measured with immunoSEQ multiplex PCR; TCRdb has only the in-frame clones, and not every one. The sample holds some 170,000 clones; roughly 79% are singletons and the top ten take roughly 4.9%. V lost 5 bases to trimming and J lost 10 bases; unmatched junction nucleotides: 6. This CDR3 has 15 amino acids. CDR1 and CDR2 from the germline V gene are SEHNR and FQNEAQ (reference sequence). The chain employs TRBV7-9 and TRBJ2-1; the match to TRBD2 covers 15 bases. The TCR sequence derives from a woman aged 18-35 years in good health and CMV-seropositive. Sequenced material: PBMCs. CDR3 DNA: TGTGCCAGCAGCCGGACTAGCGGGGGGGCATGGGAGCAGTTCTTC. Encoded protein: CASSRTSGGAWEQFF.